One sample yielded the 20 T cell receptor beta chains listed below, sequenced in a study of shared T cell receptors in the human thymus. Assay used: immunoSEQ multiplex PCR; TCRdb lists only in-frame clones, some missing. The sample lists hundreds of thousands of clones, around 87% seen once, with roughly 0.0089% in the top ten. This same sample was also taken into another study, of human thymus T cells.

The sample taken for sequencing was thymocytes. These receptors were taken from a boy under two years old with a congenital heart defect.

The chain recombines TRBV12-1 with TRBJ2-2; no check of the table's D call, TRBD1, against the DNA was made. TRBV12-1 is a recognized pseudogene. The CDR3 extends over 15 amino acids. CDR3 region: CASSFRQGRTGELFF. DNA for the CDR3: TGTGCCAGCAGCTTCAGACAGGGAAGGACCGGGGAGCTGTTTTTT.

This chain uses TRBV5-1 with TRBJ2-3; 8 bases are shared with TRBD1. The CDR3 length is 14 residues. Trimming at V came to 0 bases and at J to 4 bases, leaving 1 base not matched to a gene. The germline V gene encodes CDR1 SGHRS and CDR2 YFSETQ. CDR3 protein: CASSLGTGSDTQYF. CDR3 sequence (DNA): TGCGCCAGCAGCTTGGGGACAGGGTCAGATACGCAGTATTTT.

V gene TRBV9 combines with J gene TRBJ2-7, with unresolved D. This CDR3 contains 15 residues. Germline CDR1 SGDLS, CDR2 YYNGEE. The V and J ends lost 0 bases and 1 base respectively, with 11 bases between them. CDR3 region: CASSVGVRMSYEQYF. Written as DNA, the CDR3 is TGTGCCAGCAGCGTAGGCGTCAGGATGTCCTACGAGCAGTACTTC. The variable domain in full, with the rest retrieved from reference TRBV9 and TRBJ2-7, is DSGVTQTPKHLITATGQRVTLRCSPRSGDLSVYWYQQSLDQGLQFLIQYYNGEERAKGNILERFSAQQFPDLHSELNLSSLELGDSALYFCASSVGVRMSYEQYFGPGTRLTVT.

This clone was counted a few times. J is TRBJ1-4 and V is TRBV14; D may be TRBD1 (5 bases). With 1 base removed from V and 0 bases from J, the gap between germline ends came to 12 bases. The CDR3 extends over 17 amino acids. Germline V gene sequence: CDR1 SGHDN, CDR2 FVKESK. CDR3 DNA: TGTGCCAGCAGCCAAGGGGGCAGTTTGGCAACTAATGAAAAACTGTTTTTT. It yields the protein CASSQGGSLATNEKLFF.

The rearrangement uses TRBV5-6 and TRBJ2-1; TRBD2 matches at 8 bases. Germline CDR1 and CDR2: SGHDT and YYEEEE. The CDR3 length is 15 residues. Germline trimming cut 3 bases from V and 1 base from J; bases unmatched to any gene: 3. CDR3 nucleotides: TGTGCCAGCAGCTGTACTAGCGGATCCTACAATGAGCAGTTCTTC. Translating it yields CASSCTSGSYNEQFF. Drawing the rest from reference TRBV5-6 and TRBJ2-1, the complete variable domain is DAGVTQSPTHLIKTRGQQVTLRCSPKSGHDTVSWYQQALGQGPQFIFQYYEEEERQRGNFPDRFSGHQFPNYSSELNVNALLLGDSALYLCASSCTSGSYNEQFFGPGTRLTVL.

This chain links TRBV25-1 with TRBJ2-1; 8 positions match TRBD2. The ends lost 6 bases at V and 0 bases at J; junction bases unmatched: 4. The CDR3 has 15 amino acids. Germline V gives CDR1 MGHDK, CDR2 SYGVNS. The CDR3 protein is CASRITSGSYNEQFF. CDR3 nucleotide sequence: TGTGCCAGCAGAATCACTAGCGGCTCCTACAATGAGCAGTTCTTC.

The CDR3 sequence: CASSPEEYGYTF. The CDR3 DNA reads TGTGCCAGCAGCCCCGAGGAGTATGGCTACACCTTC. This sequence joins TRBV5-5 and TRBJ1-2, with no clear D. V lost 4 bases to trimming and J lost 5 bases, with 9 bases between them. Germline-derived CDR1 and CDR2 are SGHKS and YYEKEE (reference sequence). The CDR3 has 12 residues.

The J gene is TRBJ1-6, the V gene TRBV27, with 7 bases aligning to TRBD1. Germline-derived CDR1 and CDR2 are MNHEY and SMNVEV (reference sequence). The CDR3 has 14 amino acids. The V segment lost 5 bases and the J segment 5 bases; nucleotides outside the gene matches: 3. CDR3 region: CASSPDRDNSPLHF. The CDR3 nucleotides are TGTGCCAGCAGTCCCGACAGGGATAATTCACCCCTCCACTTT.

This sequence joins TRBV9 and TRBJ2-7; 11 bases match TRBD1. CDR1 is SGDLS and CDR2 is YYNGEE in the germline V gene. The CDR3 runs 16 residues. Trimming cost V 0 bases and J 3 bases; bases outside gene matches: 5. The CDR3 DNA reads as TGTGCCAGCAGCGTAGCCTCGGGACAGGGGGTCTACGAGCAGTACTTC. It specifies CASSVASGQGVYEQYF.

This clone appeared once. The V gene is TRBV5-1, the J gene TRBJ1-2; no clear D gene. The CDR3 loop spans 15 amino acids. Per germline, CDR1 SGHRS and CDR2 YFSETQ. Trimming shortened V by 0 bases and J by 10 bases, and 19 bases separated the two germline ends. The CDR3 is CASSLDRRGGTNYTF. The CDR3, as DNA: TGCGCCAGCAGCTTGGATCGTCGGGGAGGCACCAACTACACCTTC.

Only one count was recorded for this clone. This CDR3 is CASSPDIVGDQPQHF. DNA for the CDR3: TGTGCCAGCTCACCAGACATAGTCGGGGATCAGCCCCAGCATTTT. V is TRBV18 and J is TRBJ1-5; D gene ambiguous. CDR1 and CDR2 (germline): KGHSH, LQKENI. V lost 2 bases, J lost 5 bases, and 13 bases lay in between. CDR3 length: 15 amino acids.

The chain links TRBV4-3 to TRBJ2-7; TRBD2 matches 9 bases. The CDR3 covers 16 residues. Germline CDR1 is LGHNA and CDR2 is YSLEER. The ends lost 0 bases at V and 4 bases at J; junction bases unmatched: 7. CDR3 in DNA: TGCGCCAGCAGCCAAGATCGCGGGAGGGCCGGGTACGAGCAGTACTTC. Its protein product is CASSQDRGRAGYEQYF.

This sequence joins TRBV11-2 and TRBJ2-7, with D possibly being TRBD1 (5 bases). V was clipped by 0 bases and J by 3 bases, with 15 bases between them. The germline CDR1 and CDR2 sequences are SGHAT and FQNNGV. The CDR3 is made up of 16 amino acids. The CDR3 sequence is CASSLEWPRALYEQYF. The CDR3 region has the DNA TGTGCCAGCAGCTTAGAATGGCCCAGGGCCCTCTACGAGCAGTACTTC.

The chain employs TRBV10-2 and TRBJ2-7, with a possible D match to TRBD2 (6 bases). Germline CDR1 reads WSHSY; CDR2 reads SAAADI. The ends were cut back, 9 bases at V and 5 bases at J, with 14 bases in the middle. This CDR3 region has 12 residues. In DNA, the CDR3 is TGCGCCAGTTTACGGGAGCCCCACGAGCAGTACTTC. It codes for CASLREPHEQYF.

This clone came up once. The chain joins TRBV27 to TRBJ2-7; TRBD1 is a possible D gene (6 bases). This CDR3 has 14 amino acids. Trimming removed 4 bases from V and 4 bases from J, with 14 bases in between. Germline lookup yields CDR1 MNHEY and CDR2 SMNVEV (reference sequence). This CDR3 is CASSSYRVGYEQYF. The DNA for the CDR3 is TGTGCCAGCAGTTCTTACAGGGTAGGTTACGAGCAGTACTTC.

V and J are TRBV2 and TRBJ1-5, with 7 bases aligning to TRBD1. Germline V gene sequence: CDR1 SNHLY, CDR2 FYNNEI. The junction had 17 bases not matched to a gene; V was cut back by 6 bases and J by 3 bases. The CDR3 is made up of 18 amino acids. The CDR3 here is CASSLYRDSRRVNQPQHF. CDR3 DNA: TGTGCCAGCAGCCTATATCGGGACAGTCGGAGGGTCAATCAGCCCCAGCATTTT.

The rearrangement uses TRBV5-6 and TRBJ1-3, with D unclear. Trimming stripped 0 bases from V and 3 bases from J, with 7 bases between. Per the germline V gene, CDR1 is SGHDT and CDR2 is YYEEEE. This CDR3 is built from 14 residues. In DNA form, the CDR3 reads TGTGCCAGCAGCTTGGGCAGAAGTGGAAACACCATATATTTT. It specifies CASSLGRSGNTIYF.

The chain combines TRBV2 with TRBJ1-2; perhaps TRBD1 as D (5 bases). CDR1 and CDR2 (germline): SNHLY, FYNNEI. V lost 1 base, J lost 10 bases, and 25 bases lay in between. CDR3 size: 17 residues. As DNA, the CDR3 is TGTGCCAGCAGTGAAGTGGGGCCAGGGCCGGTCATACGCTTCTACACCTTC. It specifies CASSEVGPGPVIRFYTF.

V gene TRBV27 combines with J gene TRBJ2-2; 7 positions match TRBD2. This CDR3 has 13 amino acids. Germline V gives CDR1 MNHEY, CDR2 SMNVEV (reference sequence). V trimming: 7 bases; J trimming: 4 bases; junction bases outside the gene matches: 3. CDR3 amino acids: CASKASGTGELFF. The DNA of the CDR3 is TGTGCCAGCAAGGCTAGCGGCACCGGGGAGCTGTTTTTT.

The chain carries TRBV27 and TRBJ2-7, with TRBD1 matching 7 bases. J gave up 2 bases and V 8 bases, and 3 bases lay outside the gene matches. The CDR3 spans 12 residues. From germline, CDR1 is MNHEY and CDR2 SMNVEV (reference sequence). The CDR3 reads CASGDRTYEQYF. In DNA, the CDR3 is TGTGCCAGCGGGGACAGAACCTACGAGCAGTACTTC.